What follows is one T cell receptor (beta chain) and its context. TCRdb processed the RT-PCR reads anew with MiXCR; each CDR3 protein has one entry. Seen here are 650,000 to 800,000 distinct CDR3 sequences, 14% observed once, and the top ten hold 3.6%. The V gene lost 5 bases and the J gene lost 2 bases, with 15 bases spanning the gap. The CDR3 spans 15 residues. Germline values: CDR1 MNHEY, CDR2 SVGEGT. The clonotype comes from a female donor in good health, serving as a healthy control. V usage is TRBV6-2 or TRBV6-3 and J usage is TRBJ1-1; unclear D gene. Sequencing input: memory CD4+ T cells from blood. Here the CDR3 DNA reads TGTGCCAGCAGTCACCTAACCGACCGAAACACTGAAGCTTTCTTT. Encoded protein: CASSHLTDRNTEAFF.